These 19 T cell receptor beta chains share one sample of origin, sequenced in a study of CD8 T cells in ankylosing spondylitis. Study-wide results and caveats: Apparently characteristic of ankylosing spondylitis blood was a TCR beta motif (roughly eight highly homologous variants).

No antigen has been identified for these receptors. TCRdb re-called the 5' RACE reads with MiXCR, one entry per CDR3 protein. The data show over 700,000 distinct CDR3 sequences, with around 20% seen just once and 19% held by the top ten. The sample consisted of blood, either unsorted or a sorted T cell fraction (not recorded which). These receptors all come from a male donor with ankylosing spondylitis.

This rearrangement joins TRBV4-3 to TRBJ1-2; 10 bases agree with TRBD1. J was trimmed by 4 bases and V by 1 base; bases with no gene match: 9. CDR1 LGHNA and CDR2 YSLEER come from the germline V gene. The CDR3 is 17 amino acids. The CDR3 DNA is TGCGCCAGCAGCCAAGCCCCCTGGACAGGGGGTAGCTATGGCTACACCTTC. Translating gives CASSQAPWTGGSYGYTF.

This chain connects TRBV12-3 or TRBV12-4 to TRBJ2-7, with D possibly matching TRBD1 (6 bases). The length of the CDR3 is 13 residues. V gave up 8 bases and J gave up 5 bases, with 16 bases separating them. As DNA, the CDR3 is TGTGCCAGCGGTGCCCCCAGGGGCCACGAGCAGTACTTC. This translates into CASGAPRGHEQYF.

This clonotype was seen only a few times. The DNA for the CDR3 is TGTGCCAGCAGCCCCCCTGGGTCTCGCCGAAATGAGCAGTTCTTC. It is translated as CASSPPGSRRNEQFF. The V and J genes are TRBV9 and TRBJ2-1; D is ambiguous. The CDR3 runs to 15 residues. Trimming took 4 bases from V and 7 from J, leaving 18 bases between them. CDR1 is SGDLS, CDR2 YYNGEE, per germline.

This clonotype was seen more than once but under ten times. The chain has TRBV12-3 or TRBV12-4 and TRBJ1-2, with D possibly TRBD1 on 6 matching bases. The CDR3 has 12 amino acids. The germline V and J ends were trimmed by 7 bases and 11 bases, with 17 bases remaining between them. CDR3: CASTTGLPLYTF. For the CDR3, the DNA is TGTGCCAGCACCACAGGGCTTCCCTTGTACACCTTC.

The rearrangement links TRBV7-9 to TRBJ1-1; no firm D call. V was trimmed by 3 bases and J by 1 base, leaving 9 bases between them. Germline values: CDR1 SEHNR, CDR2 FQNEAQ (reference sequence). The CDR3 spans 14 residues. This chain's CDR3 is CASSLGYQNTEAFF. The CDR3 nucleotides read TGTGCCAGCAGCTTGGGGTATCAGAACACTGAAGCTTTCTTT.

This clonotype turned up a few times. The rearrangement uses TRBV7-3 and TRBJ1-6; D uncertain. The CDR3 contains 15 residues. Trimming removed 1 base at V and 8 bases at J, with 12 bases between. Germline V gene lookup returns CDR1 SGHTA and CDR2 FQGTGA. The CDR3 reads CASSLIGSGDSPLHF. The CDR3 DNA reads TGTGCCAGCAGCTTAATTGGGTCTGGGGATTCACCCCTCCACTTT. Drawing the rest from reference TRBV7-3 and TRBJ1-6, the complete variable domain is GAGVSQTPSNKVTEKGKYVELRCDPISGHTALYWYRQSLGQGPEFLIYFQGTGAADDSGLPNDRFFAVRPEGSVSTLKIQRTERGDSAVYLCASSLIGSGDSPLHFGNGTRLTVT.

This clonotype was found a few times. This chain connects TRBV24-1 to TRBJ2-7, with TRBD1 matching over 8 bases. This CDR3 contains 13 residues. Unmatched junction bases numbered 4, after V lost 4 bases and J lost 6 bases. Looked up from germline, CDR1 is KGHDR and CDR2 is SFDVKD. DNA for the CDR3: TGTGCCACCAGTGAGAGTGGACAGGGCGAGCAGTACTTC. Its translation is CATSESGQGEQYF.

In DNA, the CDR3 is TGTGCCAGCAGTTTAGGGCAACTAACCTTAGCGTACTTC. It specifies CASSLGQLTLAYF. This sequence joins TRBV28 and TRBJ2-7, with D unclear. The CDR3 length is 13 residues. CDR1 MDHEN and CDR2 SYDVKM come from the germline V gene. V was trimmed by 2 bases and J by 12 bases, leaving 17 bases between them.

This clonotype qualifies as medium-sized (0.01 to 0.1%). This chain connects TRBV9 to TRBJ2-7; TRBD2 matches 8 bases. CDR3 length: 15 residues. Unmatched junction bases numbered 9, after V lost 2 bases and J lost 5 bases. Germline CDR1 reads SGDLS; CDR2 reads YYNGEE. The CDR3 nucleotides are TGTGCCAGCAGCGTGTCTTACGGGGGGGTCAACGAGCAGTACTTC. As protein: CASSVSYGGVNEQYF.

This clonotype was counted only a few times. The J gene is TRBJ1-5, the V gene TRBV27; D remains ambiguous. Trimming removed 3 bases at V and 2 bases at J, with 11 bases between. CDR1 and CDR2 (germline): MNHEY, SMNVEV (reference sequence). CDR3 length: 15 amino acids. The DNA of the CDR3 is TGTGCCAGCAGTTTTCGGGCTCAGGGCAATCAGCCCCAGCATTTT. Amino acids: CASSFRAQGNQPQHF.

This clonotype was found a few times. The rearrangement joins TRBV29-1 to TRBJ2-6; D is unclear. Germline-derived CDR1 and CDR2 are SQVTM and ANQGSEA. There are 16 residues in the CDR3. Trimming cost V 3 bases and J 0 bases, with 12 bases left between them. CDR3 loop: CSVDVSQISGANVLTF. DNA of the CDR3: TGCAGCGTTGACGTAAGTCAAATCTCTGGGGCCAACGTCCTGACTTTC.

This clonotype was detected a few times. V is TRBV12-3 or TRBV12-4 and J is TRBJ2-7, with 9 bases that match TRBD2. J was trimmed by 4 bases and V by 6 bases; bases with no gene match: 10. The CDR3 has 15 amino acids. The CDR3, as DNA: TGTGCCAGCAGCCTGGGGACTAGCAACTTATACGAGCAGTACTTC. It translates to CASSLGTSNLYEQYF.

In this sample, this clonotype turned up many times. This chain uses TRBV2 with TRBJ1-1, with D maybe TRBD1 (6 bases). Germline CDR1 and CDR2: SNHLY and FYNNEI. This CDR3 has 13 residues. V gave up 6 bases and J gave up 5 bases, with 13 bases separating them. The CDR3 DNA sequence: TGTGCCAGCAGCGGGGGAACAGGGACTGAAGCTTTCTTT. Translated, it gives CASSGGTGTEAFF.

This clonotype was seen only a few times. The gene calls are TRBV28 and TRBJ2-3; 8 bases are a match to TRBD2. CDR1 MDHEN and CDR2 SYDVKM come from the germline V gene. The J segment lost 2 bases and the V segment lost 5 bases, leaving 15 bases of the junction unmatched. CDR3 length: 18 amino acids. CDR3 residues: CASSTLALGTRNTDTQYF. CDR3 in DNA: TGTGCCAGCAGTACGTTGGCGTTGGGGACTAGGAACACAGATACGCAGTATTTT. Looking up the rest from reference TRBV28 and TRBJ2-3 gives the full variable domain: DVKVTQSSRYLVKRTGEKVFLECVQDMDHENMFWYRQDPGLGLRLIYFSYDVKMKEKGDIPEGYSVSREKKERFSLILESASTNQTSMYLCASSTLALGTRNTDTQYFGPGTRLTVL.

This clonotype has a handful of counts. This chain joins TRBV4-1 and TRBJ2-2, with 7 nucleotides matching TRBD2. The CDR3 runs 15 residues. Trimming at V came to 2 bases and at J to 5 bases, leaving 5 bases not matched to a gene. Per germline, CDR1 MGHRA and CDR2 YSYEKL. CDR3 amino acids: CASSQFGGRTGELFF. Written as DNA, the CDR3 is TGCGCCAGCAGCCAATTTGGCGGGAGAACCGGGGAGCTGTTTTTT.

The chain employs TRBV10-3 and TRBJ1-4; TRBD1 matches 7 bases. Germline V CDR1 and CDR2: ENHRY, SYGVKD. The CDR3 sequence is 14 residues long. V lost 2 bases and J lost 5; bases outside the gene matches: 2. CDR3 DNA sequence: TGTGCCATCAGTGAGCCGGGACAGAATGAAAAACTGTTTTTT. Protein product: CAISEPGQNEKLFF.

This chain connects TRBV11-1 to TRBJ2-3; tentatively, D is TRBD2 (6 bases). Germline CDR1 is SGHAT and CDR2 is FQDESV (reference sequence). The ends were cut back, 5 bases at V and 4 bases at J, with 25 bases in the middle. The CDR3 sequence is 18 residues long. The CDR3 DNA sequence: TGTGCCAGCAGCCGCCTTGTTCGGACTACAAAAGAATCAGATACGCAGTATTTT. Protein: CASSRLVRTTKESDTQYF.

The CDR3 loop reads CASSLYPGQGINQPQHF. The CDR3 nucleotides are TGCGCCAGCAGCTTATACCCGGGACAGGGGATCAATCAGCCCCAGCATTTT. The chain joins TRBV5-1 to TRBJ1-5, with 10 bases aligning to TRBD1. The germline CDR1 and CDR2 sequences are SGHRS and YFSETQ. The CDR3 sequence is 17 residues long. V dropped 2 bases and J dropped 3; count of bases not matched to a gene: 8.

This clonotype appeared a few times. The CDR3 is CASSPEDGAYEQYF. The CDR3 bases are TGCGCCAGCAGCCCGGAAGACGGGGCCTACGAGCAGTACTTC. The V call is TRBV5-1, the J call TRBJ2-7; a weak D match, TRBD2 (5 bases). The CDR3 has 14 amino acids. Germline V gene data show CDR1 as SGHRS and CDR2 as YFSETQ. Trimming took 4 bases from V and 2 from J, leaving 13 bases between them.